The 21 T cell receptor beta chains in this list originate from one sample, sequenced in a study of blood T cells in healthy people across ages. Alongside a J-beta primer mix, a sample-barcoded 5' primer served in a second PCR lasting about 7 to 11 cycles. TCRdb itself ran the 5' RACE reads through MiXCR, one entry per CDR3 protein. In the table there are about 1.4 million distinct CDR3 sequences, approximately 59% of which are singletons. Sequences were obtained from blood. The receptors originated from a man aged 18 to 30 in good health.

In its sample, this clonotype was seen a few times. The J gene is TRBJ2-3, the V gene TRBV2; 16 bases line up with TRBD2. Germline CDR1 reads SNHLY; CDR2 reads FYNNEI. V was pared by 10 bases and J by 4 bases, with 8 bases of the junction left unmatched. CDR3 length equals 16 residues. CDR3 sequence (DNA): TGTGCCACCGGGACTAGCGGGGGGGCCTCTGCAGATACGCAGTATTTT. Its protein product is CATGTSGGASADTQYF. Looking up the rest from reference TRBV2 and TRBJ2-3 gives the full variable domain: EPEVTQTPSHQVTQMGQEVILRCVPISNHLYFYWYRQILGQKVEFLVSFYNNEISEKSEIFDDQFSVERPDGSNFTLKIRSTKLEDSAMYFCATGTSGGASADTQYFGPGTRLTVL.

This clonotype was recorded a few times. The chain recombines TRBV20-1 with TRBJ2-1; the match to TRBD2 covers 12 bases. The CDR3 runs to 19 residues. Per germline, CDR1 DFQATT and CDR2 SNEGSKA (reference sequence). Losses at the gene ends were 1 base for V and 7 bases for J; bases not matched to a gene: 17. This chain's CDR3 is CSARGNQLAGGRYWNEQFF. Here the CDR3 DNA reads TGCAGTGCTAGAGGAAATCAGCTAGCGGGAGGGCGGTATTGGAATGAGCAGTTCTTC.

This chain connects TRBV27 to TRBJ1-5; D is possibly TRBD1 (6 bases). From germline, CDR1 is MNHEY and CDR2 SMNVEV (reference sequence). Deletions cut 5 bases from V and 10 bases from J, with 24 bases between. The CDR3 totals 16 residues. The DNA for the CDR3 is TGTGCCAGCAGTCCCCTGACAGTGGGAGGGGGAGGTCCCCAGCATTTT. Translating gives CASSPLTVGGGGPQHF.

Details on this clonotype: Sequence at one end of the junction differs from germline and may be a read error. The chain joins TRBV7-9 to TRBJ2-1; 11 nucleotides agree with TRBD1. The germline V gene encodes CDR1 SEHNR and CDR2 FQNEAQ (reference sequence). This CDR3 has 15 residues. The CDR3 sequence: CTSSARDRGAHEQFF. DNA of the CDR3: TGTACCAGCAGCGCCCGGGACAGGGGGGCCCATGAGCAGTTCTTC.

This clonotype has only a few counts. This sequence joins TRBV7-9 and TRBJ1-2, with 7 bases aligning to TRBD1. The V and J ends lost 5 bases and 5 bases, in that order; junction bases with no gene match: 11. The CDR3 has 15 amino acids. Germline loops: CDR1 SEHNR, CDR2 FQNEAQ (reference sequence). As DNA, the CDR3 is TGTGCCAGCAGCCTGAGGGACAGCACCCTTTATGGCTACACCTTC. Translated, it gives CASSLRDSTLYGYTF.

V gene TRBV6-2 or TRBV6-3 combines with J gene TRBJ2-4; a weak D match, TRBD2 (6 bases). The DNA matches TRBJ2-7 better at its end, which makes the J call doubtful. Germline-derived CDR1 and CDR2 are MNHEY and SVGEGT. The CDR3 runs 13 residues. This chain's CDR3 is CASRDFAMSEQYF. CDR3 DNA: TGTGCCAGCCGGGACTTCGCTATGTCCGAGCAGTACTTC.

Details on this clonotype: Germline is not matched at one junction end, which may reflect a read error. This rearrangement joins TRBV5-4 to TRBJ1-6; TRBD1 might be the D (5 bases). Germline assignment: CDR1 SGHNT and CDR2 YYREEE (reference sequence). The CDR3 covers 15 residues. The CDR3 is CASNGDTGYNSPPHF. Here the CDR3 DNA reads TGTGCCAGCAATGGAGATACAGGTTATAATTCACCCCCCCACTTT.

This chain links TRBV12-3 or TRBV12-4 with TRBJ2-1, with D perhaps matching TRBD1 or TRBD2 (6 bases each). This CDR3 has 14 residues. The V gene lost 3 bases and the J gene lost 5 bases, with 11 bases spanning the gap. The CDR3 region has the DNA TGTGCCAGCAGTTTTGGGGGGCTCGACAATGAGCAGTTCTTC. Amino acids: CASSFGGLDNEQFF.

This clonotype was observed a handful of times. The chain recombines TRBV29-1 with TRBJ2-3; D remains ambiguous. V lost 1 base to trimming and J lost 6 bases, with 17 bases between them. This CDR3 is 15 amino acids long. Looked up from germline, CDR1 is SQVTM and CDR2 is ANQGSEA. CDR3 sequence (DNA): TGCAGCGTTGAAGGTGGTTCCCTATGGACCGATACGCAGTATTTT. Translation gives CSVEGGSLWTDTQYF.

The chain employs TRBV14 and TRBJ2-7; 7 bases align to TRBD2. CDR3 length: 14 residues. J was trimmed by 0 bases and V by 3 bases; bases with no gene match: 2. Germline V lookup: CDR1 SGHDN, CDR2 FVKESK. CDR3 coding DNA: TGTGCCAGCAGCCACCGGGAGGTCTCCTACGAGCAGTACTTC. This codes for CASSHREVSYEQYF.

This clonotype was picked up one time. The chain uses TRBV7-9 and TRBJ2-1, with D hard to call. Germline V CDR1 and CDR2: SEHNR, FQNEAQ (reference sequence). Trimming removed 1 base from V and 8 bases from J, with 18 bases in between. The CDR3 is 16 amino acids. The CDR3 DNA follows: TGTGCCAGCAGCTTAGGGTCCTGCAGCCTTAGAGATGAGCAGTTCTTC. Translating it yields CASSLGSCSLRDEQFF.

This sequence joins TRBV10-3 and TRBJ1-1, with D possibly matching TRBD1 (6 bases). The V end was cut by 7 bases, the J end by 5 bases, with 17 bases between. The CDR3 runs to 14 residues. Germline V lookup: CDR1 ENHRY, CDR2 SYGVKD. The CDR3: CAINVRDTGTEAFF. Written as DNA, the CDR3 is TGTGCCATCAATGTCAGGGACACCGGGACTGAAGCTTTCTTT.

The V call is TRBV6-2 or TRBV6-3, the J call TRBJ1-2; a possible D gene is TRBD1 (5 bases). Germline CDR1 reads MNHEY; CDR2 reads SVGEGT. The CDR3 sequence is 15 residues long. With 2 bases removed from V and 4 bases from J, the gap between germline ends came to 14 bases. The CDR3 region is CASSYPGAGVYGYTF. The CDR3 coding sequence is TGTGCCAGCAGTTACCCAGGAGCGGGGGTCTATGGCTACACCTTC.

The rearrangement links TRBV20-1 to TRBJ2-3; TRBD1 matches at 9 bases. Germline CDR1 reads DFQATT; CDR2 reads SNEGSKA (reference sequence). The CDR3 has 16 residues. With V trimmed by 8 bases and J by 3 bases, 15 bases remained unmatched. CDR3 in amino acids: CSSPMGGQGSTDTQYF. In DNA form, the CDR3 reads TGCAGTTCGCCCATGGGGGGACAGGGATCGACAGATACGCAGTATTTT.

The rearrangement links TRBV4-1 to TRBJ2-2; no clear D gene. Germline V CDR1 and CDR2: MGHRA, YSYEKL. V was shortened by 1 base and J by 4 bases, with 16 bases between the two germline ends. The CDR3 sequence is 17 residues long. CDR3 loop: CASSQVGDSYGTGELFF. In DNA, the CDR3 is TGCGCCAGCAGCCAAGTCGGCGACTCCTACGGCACCGGGGAGCTGTTTTTT.

This rearrangement joins TRBV6-5 to TRBJ2-2; tentatively, D is TRBD1 (6 bases). CDR1 and CDR2 (germline): MNHEY, SVGAGI. The CDR3 loop spans 14 amino acids. Trimming cost V 2 bases and J 3 bases, with 7 bases left between them. CDR3 region: CASSYTGHTGELFF. The CDR3 bases are TGTGCCAGCAGTTACACAGGGCACACCGGGGAGCTGTTTTTT.

This rearrangement joins TRBV2 to TRBJ1-1; D gene unclear. The ends were cut back, 1 base at V and 9 bases at J, with 15 bases in the middle. The CDR3 contains 14 residues. Germline CDR1 and CDR2: SNHLY and FYNNEI. The CDR3 is CASSEGIGQTKAFF. In DNA form, the CDR3 reads TGTGCCAGCAGTGAAGGAATTGGGCAGACGAAAGCTTTCTTT.

V gene TRBV20-1 combines with J gene TRBJ2-1; 12 bases map to TRBD2. V lost 7 bases to trimming and J lost 7 bases; unmatched junction nucleotides: 5. The germline V gene encodes CDR1 DFQATT and CDR2 SNEGSKA (reference sequence). The CDR3 totals 13 residues. The CDR3 DNA reads as TGCAGTGTCAGACTAGCGGGAGTTAATGAGCAGTTCTTC. Amino acids: CSVRLAGVNEQFF.

This chain links TRBV7-9 with TRBJ2-7; D remains unclear. This CDR3 region has 13 residues. Trimming left V 7 bases short and J 4 bases short, with 14 bases between. The germline V gene has CDR1 SEHNR and CDR2 FQNEAQ (reference sequence). This CDR3 is CASTPIGGYEQYF. The DNA of the CDR3 is TGTGCCAGCACCCCGATTGGCGGATACGAGCAGTACTTC.

The CDR3 loop reads CSASGRVEQFF. For the CDR3, the DNA is TGCAGTGCTAGCGGCAGGGTTGAGCAGTTCTTC. J is TRBJ2-1 and V is TRBV20-1, with D possibly TRBD1 on 5 matching bases. Germline V gene lookup returns CDR1 DFQATT and CDR2 SNEGSKA (reference sequence). The CDR3 loop spans 11 amino acids. V was cut by 3 bases and J by 9 bases, with 9 bases left in between.

CDR3 DNA: TGTGCCAGCGACCGGGGATTCAATGAGCAGTTCTTC. It codes for CASDRGFNEQFF. V gene TRBV7-8 combines with J gene TRBJ2-1, with D maybe TRBD2 (5 bases). CDR3 length: 12 residues. The V and J ends lost 8 bases and 6 bases respectively, with 11 bases between them. Germline CDR1 is SGHVS and CDR2 is FQNEAQ.